A single sample is the source of the 26 T cell receptor beta chains below, sequenced in a study of metastatic and nonmetastatic thyroid tumors. Thyroid surgery had not been preceded by any treatment in any patient. TCRdb re-called clones from the PCR reads using MiXCR. The repertoire holds approximately 11,000 clones, with more than 25% as singletons. Specimen: tumor tissue. Source of these receptors: a female donor with papillary thyroid cancer or a benign thyroid nodule (not recorded which). Some clones in this sample may be carry-over from other donors' samples.

This clone ranks as medium-sized. This chain uses TRBV10-3 with TRBJ2-3; TRBD2 agrees at 9 bases. Germline V CDR1 and CDR2: ENHRY, SYGVKD. V was clipped by 4 bases and J by 0 bases; unmatched bases: 8. The CDR3 runs to 17 residues. CDR3 loop: CAISGSGGSSSTDTQYF. CDR3 bases: TGTGCCATCAGTGGCAGCGGGGGGTCGTCTAGCACAGATACGCAGTATTTT.

By frequency in the sample, this clone is large (0.1 to 1%). This sequence joins TRBV20-1 and TRBJ2-5; 7 bases match TRBD2. In germline, CDR1 is DFQATT, CDR2 SNEGSKA (reference sequence). J lost 8 bases, V lost 3 bases, and 12 bases had no gene match. The CDR3 has 14 amino acids. The CDR3 region is CSASLDAGDGTQYF. In DNA form, the CDR3 reads TGCAGTGCTAGCCTAGACGCGGGGGACGGAACCCAGTACTTC.

This clone was recorded a few times. This rearrangement joins TRBV2 to TRBJ2-7; 10 positions match TRBD2. Germline V gene lookup returns CDR1 SNHLY and CDR2 FYNNEI. This CDR3 has 15 amino acids. V shed 6 bases, J shed 3 bases, and the junction held 8 bases outside the gene matches. The CDR3 region has the DNA TGTGCCAGCAGAGCCCAGCGGGAGGGCCTCTACGAGCAGTACTTC. It is translated as CASRAQREGLYEQYF. The full variable domain, rest sourced from reference TRBV2 and TRBJ2-7, is EPEVTQTPSHQVTQMGQEVILRCVPISNHLYFYWYRQILGQKVEFLVSFYNNEISEKSEIFDDQFSVERPDGSNFTLKIRSTKLEDSAMYFCASRAQREGLYEQYFGPGTRLTVT.

The genes are TRBV3-1 and TRBJ1-2, with 7 bases matching TRBD1. The CDR3 contains 13 residues. Germline V gives CDR1 LGHDT, CDR2 YNNKEL (reference sequence). V was clipped by 6 bases and J by 8 bases; unmatched bases: 9. Here the CDR3 DNA reads TGTGCCAGCAGTGACAGGGATCTGGAGGGCTACACCTTC. Its protein is CASSDRDLEGYTF. Full variable domain (missing parts from reference TRBV3-1 and TRBJ1-2): DTAVSQTPKYLVTQMGNDKSIKCEQNLGHDTMYWYKQDSKKFLKIMFSYNNKELIINETVPNRFSPKSPDKAHLNLHINSLELGDSAVYFCASSDRDLEGYTFGSGTRLTVV.

The genes are TRBV7-2 and TRBJ2-7; TRBD2 matches 7 bases. The length of the CDR3 is 15 residues. CDR1 and CDR2 (germline): SGHTA, FQGNSA. J lost 2 bases, V lost 5 bases, and 9 bases had no gene match. The CDR3 nucleotides are TGTGCCAGCAGCAGGAGCGGGGTCGGAACCTACGAGCAGTACTTC. Translated: CASSRSGVGTYEQYF.

The rearrangement joins TRBV5-5 to TRBJ1-3; D gene uncertain. The CDR3 totals 15 residues. The V end was cut by 4 bases, the J end by 4 bases, with 15 bases between. Germline V CDR1 and CDR2: SGHKS, YYEKEE (reference sequence). In DNA form, the CDR3 reads TGTGCCAGCAGCGCGGGATCTTCGTGGGGAAACACCATATATTTT. It is translated as CASSAGSSWGNTIYF.

In this sample, this clone turned up a few times. The chain couples TRBV11-3 to TRBJ2-7, with TRBD1 matching over 7 bases. CDR1 and CDR2 (germline): SGHNT, YENEEA. The CDR3 extends over 15 amino acids. J gave up 2 bases and V 0 bases, and 4 bases lay outside the gene matches. CDR3 DNA sequence: TGTGCCAGCAGCTTAGAGGGGACAGAAGCCTACGAGCAGTACTTC. Translating gives CASSLEGTEAYEQYF.

This clone was picked up one time. The chain has TRBV7-9 and TRBJ2-2; 7 nucleotides line up with TRBD1. Germline CDR1 SEHNR, CDR2 FQNEAQ (reference sequence). The CDR3 length is 13 residues. V was pared by 6 bases and J by 6 bases, with 4 bases of the junction left unmatched. DNA of the CDR3: TGTGCCAGCAGATTGACAGGGCCCGGGGAGCTGTTTTTT. Encoded protein: CASRLTGPGELFF.

The V gene is TRBV6-1, the J gene TRBJ2-7; D uncertain. CDR3 length: 13 residues. Per germline, CDR1 MNHNS and CDR2 SASEGT. V was clipped by 7 bases and J by 2 bases, with 12 bases between them. This CDR3 is CASNRGSPYEQYF. The CDR3 bases are TGTGCCAGCAACCGCGGCAGCCCCTACGAGCAGTACTTC.

This clone has only a few counts. Other DNA sequences in this sample translate to the same CDR3. The chain joins TRBV5-1 to TRBJ2-7; 7 nucleotides line up with TRBD2. CDR3 length: 17 residues. The junction had 11 bases not matched to a gene; V was cut back by 0 bases and J by 2 bases. Germline V lookup: CDR1 SGHRS, CDR2 YFSETQ. The CDR3 nucleotides are TGCGCCAGCAGCTTGGTCCCCCCACCAGCGGGGACCTACGAGCAGTACTTC. Its protein product is CASSLVPPPAGTYEQYF.

This sequence joins TRBV11-3 and TRBJ2-7; tentative D call: TRBD2 (5 bases). This CDR3 contains 12 residues. Trimming pared 5 bases from V and 6 bases from J, leaving 11 bases between. Per germline, CDR1 SGHNT and CDR2 YENEEA. This CDR3 is CASSPGEGEQYF. The DNA for the CDR3 is TGTGCCAGCAGCCCCGGCGAGGGCGAGCAGTACTTC. The whole variable domain, filled in from reference TRBV11-3 and TRBJ2-7, reads EAGVVQSPRYKIIEKKQPVAFWCNPISGHNTLYWYLQNLGQGPELLIRYENEEAVDDSQLPKDRFSAERLKGVDSTLKIQPAELGDSAVYLCASSPGEGEQYFGPGTRLTVT.

This clone has just a few counts. This chain joins TRBV7-9 and TRBJ2-7, with unresolved D. Germline CDR1 is SEHNR and CDR2 is FQNEAQ (reference sequence). This CDR3 comprises 13 residues. The ends were cut back, 1 base at V and 5 bases at J, with 9 bases in the middle. CDR3 sequence (DNA): TGTGCCAGCAGCTTAGGCAGCCCCAACGAGCAGTACTTC. Encoded protein: CASSLGSPNEQYF.

This clone has only a few counts. The chain uses TRBV5-1 and TRBJ2-2; no definite D call. CDR1 is SGHRS and CDR2 is YFSETQ in the germline V gene. Trimming removed 4 bases from V and 3 bases from J, with 16 bases in between. This CDR3 is 16 amino acids long. CDR3 amino acids: CASSNAYPTHTGELFF. The CDR3 coding sequence is TGCGCCAGCAGCAATGCGTACCCCACCCACACCGGGGAGCTGTTTTTT.

The chain employs TRBV2 and TRBJ2-2, with 8 positions matching TRBD2. Germline V gives CDR1 SNHLY, CDR2 FYNNEI. V shed 11 bases and J 3 bases; nucleotides not matched to a gene: 5. This CDR3 has 13 residues. CDR3 sequence (DNA): TGTGCCTCAGGGCGGGGGGACACCGGGGAGCTGTTTTTT. Residues: CASGRGDTGELFF.

By proportion, this clone is medium-sized. V and J are TRBV7-9 and TRBJ1-1; unclear D gene. This CDR3 contains 16 residues. Germline CDR1 SEHNR, CDR2 FQNEAQ (reference sequence). V lost 3 bases and J 1 base, leaving 15 bases between the germline ends. Written as DNA, the CDR3 is TGTGCCAGCAGCTTGGGAAGCGCCTCATGGAACACTGAAGCTTTCTTT. Its translation: CASSLGSASWNTEAFF.

In this sample, this clone turned up many times. Its ends do not fully match the called genes, so a read error is possible. The same CDR3 arises from other DNA sequences in this sample as well. The chain uses TRBV19 and TRBJ1-1, with TRBD1 matching over 8 bases. The CDR3 contains 14 residues. Germline lookup yields CDR1 LNHDA and CDR2 SQIVND (reference sequence). The CDR3 region is CASRRQGMNTEAFF. CDR3 DNA: TGTGCCAGTAGACGACAGGGGATGAACACGGAAGCTTTCTTC.

This clone qualifies as medium-sized (0.01 to 0.1%). CDR3 region: CASRNWDSYNEQFF. The CDR3 nucleotides are TGTGCCAGCAGAAATTGGGACAGCTACAATGAGCAGTTCTTC. The genes are TRBV6-2 or TRBV6-3 and TRBJ2-1, with TRBD1 matching over 7 bases. CDR3 length: 14 amino acids. The V and J ends lost 6 bases and 3 bases, in that order; junction bases with no gene match: 5. In germline, CDR1 is MNHEY, CDR2 SVGEGT.

This chain joins TRBV20-1 and TRBJ2-2; 9 bases are shared with TRBD1. This CDR3 has 16 residues. Germline V gene data show CDR1 as DFQATT and CDR2 as SNEGSKA (reference sequence). The junction had 6 bases not matched to a gene; V was cut back by 1 base and J by 3 bases. The CDR3 loop reads CSARVPTGGDTGELFF. The CDR3, as DNA: TGCAGTGCTAGAGTTCCAACAGGGGGCGACACCGGGGAGCTGTTTTTT.

This clone was observed a single time. The rearrangement joins TRBV11-1 to TRBJ2-1; D gene ambiguous. V lost 0 bases to trimming and J lost 6 bases, with 9 bases between them. Germline V gene lookup returns CDR1 SGHAT and CDR2 FQDESV (reference sequence). This CDR3 comprises 14 residues. CDR3 region: CASSLAVKINEQFF. The CDR3 DNA sequence: TGTGCCAGCAGCTTAGCGGTCAAAATCAATGAGCAGTTCTTC.

The chain joins TRBV9 to TRBJ2-3, with 10 bases aligning to TRBD2. V lost 3 bases and J lost 3; bases outside the gene matches: 4. Germline values: CDR1 SGDLS, CDR2 YYNGEE. The CDR3 totals 15 residues. The DNA for the CDR3 is TGTGCCAGCAGCGCCGGGACTAGCGTAACAGATACGCAGTATTTT. Residues: CASSAGTSVTDTQYF.

This clone rates as medium-sized. The V gene is TRBV6-1, the J gene TRBJ2-1; maybe TRBD2 (6 bases). Germline loops: CDR1 MNHNS, CDR2 SASEGT. The CDR3 contains 14 residues. The V end was cut by 6 bases, the J end by 0 bases, with 9 bases between. CDR3 protein: CASSAEGSYNEQFF. In DNA, the CDR3 is TGTGCCAGCAGCGCGGAGGGCTCCTACAATGAGCAGTTCTTC.

This clone was observed a few times. The V call is TRBV5-4, the J call TRBJ2-1; D remains unclear. The ends were cut back, 0 bases at V and 0 bases at J, with 7 bases in the middle. The CDR3 length is 15 residues. The germline V gene encodes CDR1 SGHNT and CDR2 YYREEE (reference sequence). The CDR3 spells CASSLEGSSYNEQFF. The CDR3 region has the DNA TGTGCCAGCAGCTTGGAAGGAAGCTCCTACAATGAGCAGTTCTTC.

The CDR3 reads CSAKDRAYEQYF. The DNA of the CDR3 is TGCAGTGCTAAAGACCGCGCCTACGAGCAGTACTTC. The rearrangement joins TRBV20-1 to TRBJ2-7; D call uncertain. Germline CDR1 and CDR2: DFQATT and SNEGSKA (reference sequence). This CDR3 contains 12 residues. Between the trimmed V and J ends, which lost 4 bases and 2 bases, there was a span of 9 bases.

This clone is termed medium-sized. The chain combines TRBV4-2 with TRBJ2-7; D may be TRBD2 (7 bases). The germline V gene encodes CDR1 LGHNA and CDR2 YNFKEQ. V dropped 4 bases and J dropped 4 bases, with 17 bases sitting between them. The CDR3 loop spans 15 amino acids. The CDR3 spells CASSLAWGGEYEQYF. The CDR3 DNA is TGTGCCAGCAGCCTAGCGTGGGGGGGCGAATACGAGCAGTACTTC.

This clone was observed many times. V and J are TRBV10-1 and TRBJ2-5, with TRBD1 matching 10 bases. Unmatched junction bases numbered 11, after V lost 5 bases and J lost 5 bases. The length of the CDR3 is 16 residues. Per germline, CDR1 WNHNN and CDR2 SYGVQD (reference sequence). In nucleotides, the CDR3 is TGCGCCAGCAGTACACCGGGACAGGGGTTTTGGGAGACCCAGTACTTC. Translated: CASSTPGQGFWETQYF.

This chain joins TRBV6-1 and TRBJ2-7; no firm D call. The CDR3 contains 11 residues. Germline CDR1 and CDR2: MNHNS and SASEGT. V was trimmed by 10 bases and J by 1 base, leaving 8 bases between them. This CDR3 is CATAESYEQYF. For the CDR3, the DNA is TGTGCCACTGCGGAGTCCTACGAGCAGTACTTC.